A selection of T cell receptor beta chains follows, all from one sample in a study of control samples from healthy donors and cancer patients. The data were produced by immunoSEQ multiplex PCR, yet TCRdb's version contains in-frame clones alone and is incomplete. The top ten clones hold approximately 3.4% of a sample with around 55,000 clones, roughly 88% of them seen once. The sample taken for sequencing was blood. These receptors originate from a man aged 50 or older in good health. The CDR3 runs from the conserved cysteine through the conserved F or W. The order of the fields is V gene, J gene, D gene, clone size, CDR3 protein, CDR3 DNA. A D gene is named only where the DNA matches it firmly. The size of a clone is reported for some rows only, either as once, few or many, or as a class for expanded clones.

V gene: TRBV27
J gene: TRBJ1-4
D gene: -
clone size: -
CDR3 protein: CASSLFSTNEKLFF
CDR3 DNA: TGTGCCAGCAGTTTGTTTTCAACTAATGAAAAACTGTTTTTT

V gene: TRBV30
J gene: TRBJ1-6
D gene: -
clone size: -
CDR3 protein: CAWRGPYNSPLHF
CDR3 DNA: TGTGCCTGGAGGGGTCCGTATAATTCACCCCTCCACTTT

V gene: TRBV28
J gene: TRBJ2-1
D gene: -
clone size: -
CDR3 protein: CASSFTVNEQFF
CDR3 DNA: TGTGCCAGCAGTTTCACGGTCAATGAGCAGTTCTTC

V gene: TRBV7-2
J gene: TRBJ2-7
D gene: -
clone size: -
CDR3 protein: CASSLPTGSYEQYF
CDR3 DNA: TGTGCCAGCAGCCTACCGACAGGATCCTACGAGCAGTACTTC

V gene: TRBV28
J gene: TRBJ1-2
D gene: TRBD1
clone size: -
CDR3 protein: CAILQGALGYTF
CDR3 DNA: TGTGCCATCTTACAGGGGGCTCTCGGCTACACCTTC

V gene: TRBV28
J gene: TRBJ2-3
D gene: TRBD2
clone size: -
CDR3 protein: CASSLAGGGTDTQYF
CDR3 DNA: TGTGCCAGCAGTTTAGCGGGAGGCGGGACAGATACGCAGTATTTT

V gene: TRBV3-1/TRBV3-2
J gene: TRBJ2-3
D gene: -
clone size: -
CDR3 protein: CASSQGGGADTQYF
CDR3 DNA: TGTGCCAGCAGCCAAGGGGGAGGCGCAGATACGCAGTATTTT

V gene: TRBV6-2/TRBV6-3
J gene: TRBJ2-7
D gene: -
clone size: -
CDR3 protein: CASSVGRGSSYEQYF
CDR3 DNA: TGTGCCAGCAGCGTCGGGAGAGGGAGCTCCTACGAGCAGTACTTC

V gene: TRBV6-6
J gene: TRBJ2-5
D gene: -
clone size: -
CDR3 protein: CASSDWTDQETQYF
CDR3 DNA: TGTGCCAGCAGTGACTGGACAGACCAAGAGACCCAGTACTTC

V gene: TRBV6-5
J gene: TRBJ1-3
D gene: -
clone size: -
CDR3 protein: CASSYEFGNTIYF
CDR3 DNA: TGTGCCAGCAGTTACGAGTTTGGAAACACCATATATTTT

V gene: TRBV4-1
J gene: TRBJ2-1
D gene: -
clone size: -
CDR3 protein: CASSPEALYNEQFF
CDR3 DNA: TGCGCCAGCAGCCCCGAGGCCCTATACAATGAGCAGTTCTTC

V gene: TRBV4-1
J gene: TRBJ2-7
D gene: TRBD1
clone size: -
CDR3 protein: CASSQEGTGGLQYF
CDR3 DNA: TGCGCCAGCAGCCAAGAAGGGACAGGGGGCCTGCAGTACTTC

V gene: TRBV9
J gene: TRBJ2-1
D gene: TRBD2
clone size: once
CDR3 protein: CASSVAGGPNEQFF
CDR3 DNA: TGTGCCAGCAGCGTAGCGGGAGGGCCTAATGAGCAGTTCTTC

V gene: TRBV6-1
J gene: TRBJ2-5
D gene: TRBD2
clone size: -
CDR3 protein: CASSEGLAGGFFRETQYF
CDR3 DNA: TGTGCCAGCAGTGAAGGCCTAGCGGGCGGATTCTTTCGAGAGACCCAGTACTTC

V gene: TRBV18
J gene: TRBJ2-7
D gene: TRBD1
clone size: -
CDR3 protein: CASSPQETGRTYEQYF
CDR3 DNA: TGTGCCAGCTCACCACAGGAGACAGGGAGAACCTACGAGCAGTACTTC

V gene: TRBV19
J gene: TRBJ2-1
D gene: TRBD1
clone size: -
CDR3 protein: CASSSGRDRGHNEQFF
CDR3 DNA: TGTGCCAGTAGCTCGGGCCGGGACAGGGGCCACAATGAGCAGTTCTTC

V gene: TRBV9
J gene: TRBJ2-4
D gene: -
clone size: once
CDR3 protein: CASSAPGQTLGIQYF
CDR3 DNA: TGTGCCAGCAGCGCCCCCGGGCAGACCCTAGGCATTCAGTACTTC